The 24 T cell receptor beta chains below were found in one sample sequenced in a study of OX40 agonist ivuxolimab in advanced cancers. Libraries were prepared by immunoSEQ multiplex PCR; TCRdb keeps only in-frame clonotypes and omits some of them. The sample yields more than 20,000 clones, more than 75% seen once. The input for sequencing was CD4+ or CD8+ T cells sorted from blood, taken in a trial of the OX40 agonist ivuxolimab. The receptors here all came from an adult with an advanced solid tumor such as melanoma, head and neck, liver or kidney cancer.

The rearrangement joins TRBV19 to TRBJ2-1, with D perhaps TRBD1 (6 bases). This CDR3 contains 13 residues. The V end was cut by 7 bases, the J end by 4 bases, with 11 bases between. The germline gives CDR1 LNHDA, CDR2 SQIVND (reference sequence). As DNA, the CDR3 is TGTGCCAGTACCTGGGGGACATACAATGAGCAGTTCTTC. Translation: CASTWGTYNEQFF.

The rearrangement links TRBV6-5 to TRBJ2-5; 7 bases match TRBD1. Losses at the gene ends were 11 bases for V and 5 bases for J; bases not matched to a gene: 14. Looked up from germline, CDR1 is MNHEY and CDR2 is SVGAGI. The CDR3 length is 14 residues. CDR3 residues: CACRAHRGWETQYF. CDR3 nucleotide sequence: TGTGCCTGCCGGGCCCACAGGGGATGGGAGACCCAGTACTTC.

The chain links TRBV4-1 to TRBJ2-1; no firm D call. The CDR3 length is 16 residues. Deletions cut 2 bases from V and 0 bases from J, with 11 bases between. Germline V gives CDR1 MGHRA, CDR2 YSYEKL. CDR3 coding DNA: TGCGCCAGCAGCCAATTAGCCTCGAGCTCCTACAATGAGCAGTTCTTC. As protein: CASSQLASSSYNEQFF.

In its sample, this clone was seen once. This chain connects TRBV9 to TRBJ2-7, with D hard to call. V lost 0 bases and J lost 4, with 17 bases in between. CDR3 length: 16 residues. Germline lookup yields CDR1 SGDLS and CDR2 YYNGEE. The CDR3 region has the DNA TGTGCCAGCAGCGTAGGTTCCAACCCCATGGGGTACGAGCAGTACTTC. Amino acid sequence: CASSVGSNPMGYEQYF.

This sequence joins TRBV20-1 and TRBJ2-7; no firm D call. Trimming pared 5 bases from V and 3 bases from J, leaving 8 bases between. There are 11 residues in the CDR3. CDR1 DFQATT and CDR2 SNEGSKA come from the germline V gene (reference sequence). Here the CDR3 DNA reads TGCAGTGCTCTCCAGATCTACGAGCAGTACTTC. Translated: CSALQIYEQYF.

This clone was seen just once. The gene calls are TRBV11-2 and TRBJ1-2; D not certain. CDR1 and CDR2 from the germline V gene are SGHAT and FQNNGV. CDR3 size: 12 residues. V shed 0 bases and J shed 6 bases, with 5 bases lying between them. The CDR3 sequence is CASSLEPDGYTF. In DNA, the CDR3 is TGTGCCAGCAGCTTAGAGCCTGATGGCTACACCTTC.

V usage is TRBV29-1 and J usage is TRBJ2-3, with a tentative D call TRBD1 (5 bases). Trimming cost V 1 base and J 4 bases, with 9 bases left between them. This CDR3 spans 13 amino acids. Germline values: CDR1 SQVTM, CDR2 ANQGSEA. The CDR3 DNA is TGCAGCGTTGAAGTCAGGGTTCCAGATACGCAGTATTTT. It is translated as CSVEVRVPDTQYF.

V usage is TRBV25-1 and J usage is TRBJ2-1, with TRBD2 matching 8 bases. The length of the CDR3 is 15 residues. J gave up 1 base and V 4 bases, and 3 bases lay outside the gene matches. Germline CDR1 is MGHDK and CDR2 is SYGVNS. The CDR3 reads CASSARGASYNEQFF. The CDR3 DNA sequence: TGTGCCAGCAGTGCGCGGGGGGCGTCCTACAATGAGCAGTTCTTC.

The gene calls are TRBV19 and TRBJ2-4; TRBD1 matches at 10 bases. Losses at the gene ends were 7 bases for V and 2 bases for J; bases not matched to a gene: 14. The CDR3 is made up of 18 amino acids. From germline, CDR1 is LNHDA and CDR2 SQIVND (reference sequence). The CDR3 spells CASTIRSPGQGTKNIQYF. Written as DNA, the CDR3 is TGTGCCAGTACCATACGATCACCGGGACAGGGGACCAAAAACATTCAGTACTTC.

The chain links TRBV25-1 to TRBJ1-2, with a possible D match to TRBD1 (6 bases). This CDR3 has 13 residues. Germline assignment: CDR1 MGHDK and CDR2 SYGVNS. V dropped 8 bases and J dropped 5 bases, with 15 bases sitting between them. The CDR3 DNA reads TGTGCCAGCTCGACAGGAGGGGGATATGGCTACACCTTC. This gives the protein CASSTGGGYGYTF.

The CDR3 loop reads CASSAGRLGELFF. The DNA for the CDR3 is TGTGCCAGCAGCGCGGGGCGACTCGGGGAGCTGTTTTTT. The rearrangement uses TRBV9 and TRBJ2-2; D tentatively reads TRBD1 or TRBD2 (5 bases each). The germline CDR1 and CDR2 sequences are SGDLS and YYNGEE. Deletions cut 3 bases from V and 7 bases from J, with 10 bases between. The CDR3 totals 13 residues.

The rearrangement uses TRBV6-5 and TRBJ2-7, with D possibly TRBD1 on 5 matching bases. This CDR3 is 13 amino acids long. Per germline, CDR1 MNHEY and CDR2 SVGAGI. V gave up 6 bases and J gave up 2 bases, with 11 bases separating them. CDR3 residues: CASRQGLPYEQYF. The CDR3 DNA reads TGTGCCAGCAGGCAGGGTCTTCCCTACGAGCAGTACTTC.

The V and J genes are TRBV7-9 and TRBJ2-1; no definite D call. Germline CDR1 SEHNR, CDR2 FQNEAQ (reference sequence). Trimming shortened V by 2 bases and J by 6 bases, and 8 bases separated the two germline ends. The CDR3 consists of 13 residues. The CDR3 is CASSLNSVNEQFF. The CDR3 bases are TGTGCCAGCAGCTTAAATTCCGTCAATGAGCAGTTCTTC.

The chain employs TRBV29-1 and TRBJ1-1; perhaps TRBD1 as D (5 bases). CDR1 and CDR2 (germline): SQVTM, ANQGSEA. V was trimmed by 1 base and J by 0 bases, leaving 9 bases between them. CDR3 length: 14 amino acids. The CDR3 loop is CSVEVAGLNTEAFF. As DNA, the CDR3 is TGCAGCGTTGAAGTAGCAGGGCTGAACACTGAAGCTTTCTTT.

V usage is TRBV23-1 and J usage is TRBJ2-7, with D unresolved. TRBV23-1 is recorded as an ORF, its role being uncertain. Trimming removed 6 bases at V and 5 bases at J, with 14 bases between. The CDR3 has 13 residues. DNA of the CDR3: TGCGCCAGCAGCACGCAGCGTTTCGACGAGCAGTACTTC. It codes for CASSTQRFDEQYF.

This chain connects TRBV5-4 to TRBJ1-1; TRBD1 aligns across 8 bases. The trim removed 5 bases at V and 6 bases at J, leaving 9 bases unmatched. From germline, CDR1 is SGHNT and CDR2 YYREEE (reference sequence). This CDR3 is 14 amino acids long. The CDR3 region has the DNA TGTGCCAGCAGGGACAGGGCTAGGGAATCTGAAGCTTTCTTT. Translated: CASRDRARESEAFF.

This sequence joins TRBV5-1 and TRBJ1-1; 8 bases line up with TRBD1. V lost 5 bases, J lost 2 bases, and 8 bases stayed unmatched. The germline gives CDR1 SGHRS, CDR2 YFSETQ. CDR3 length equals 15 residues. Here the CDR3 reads CASRPGQGGNTEAFF. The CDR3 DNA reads TGCGCCAGCAGACCCGGACAGGGAGGAAACACTGAAGCTTTCTTT.

The CDR3: CASSLRGQGIGENSPLHF. In DNA form, the CDR3 reads TGTGCCAGCAGCTTGAGAGGACAGGGGATTGGGGAAAATTCACCCCTCCACTTT. V is TRBV11-2 and J is TRBJ1-6; TRBD1 aligns across 9 bases. The CDR3 consists of 18 residues. CDR1 and CDR2 from the germline V gene are SGHAT and FQNNGV. V lost 3 bases, J lost 7 bases, and 13 bases stayed unmatched. Supplemented by reference TRBV11-2 and TRBJ1-6, the full variable domain reads EAGVAQSPRYKIIEKRQSVAFWCNPISGHATLYWYQQILGQGPKLLIQFQNNGVVDDSQLPKDRFSAERLKGVDSTLKIQPAKLEDSAVYLCASSLRGQGIGENSPLHFGNGTRLTVT.

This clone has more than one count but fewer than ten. The CDR3 DNA is TGTGCCAGCAGGGGTCGGGGAGAAGAGACCCAGTACTTC. It translates to CASRGRGEETQYF. The chain employs TRBV2 and TRBJ2-5, with D possibly matching TRBD2 (5 bases). Between the trimmed V and J ends, which lost 6 bases and 3 bases, there was a span of 11 bases. Germline CDR1 reads SNHLY; CDR2 reads FYNNEI. CDR3 length: 13 amino acids.

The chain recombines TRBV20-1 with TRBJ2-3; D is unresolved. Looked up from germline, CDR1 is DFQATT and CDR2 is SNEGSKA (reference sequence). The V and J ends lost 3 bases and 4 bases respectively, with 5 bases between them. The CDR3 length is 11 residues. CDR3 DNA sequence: TGCAGTGCTAGTCACCCAGATACGCAGTATTTT. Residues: CSASHPDTQYF.

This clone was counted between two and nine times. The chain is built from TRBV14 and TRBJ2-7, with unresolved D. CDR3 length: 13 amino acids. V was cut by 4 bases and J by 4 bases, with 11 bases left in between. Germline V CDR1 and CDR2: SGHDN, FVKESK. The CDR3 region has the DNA TGTGCCAGCAGCCCCCTTCCCGGGTACGAGCAGTACTTC. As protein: CASSPLPGYEQYF.

CDR3 residues: CASSQEQGRDSYNEQFF. In nucleotides, the CDR3 is TGTGCCAGCAGCCAAGAGCAGGGGAGGGACTCCTACAATGAGCAGTTCTTC. The chain links TRBV4-2 to TRBJ2-1; D perhaps matches TRBD2 (7 bases). There are 17 residues in the CDR3. Germline CDR1 LGHNA, CDR2 YNFKEQ. V was trimmed by 0 bases and J by 0 bases, leaving 12 bases between them.

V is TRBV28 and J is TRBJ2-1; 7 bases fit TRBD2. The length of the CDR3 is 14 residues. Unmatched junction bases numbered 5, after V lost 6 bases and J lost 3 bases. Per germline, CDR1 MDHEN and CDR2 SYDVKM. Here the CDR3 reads CASRTGTNYNEQFF. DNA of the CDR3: TGTGCCAGCAGAACCGGGACTAACTACAATGAGCAGTTCTTC.

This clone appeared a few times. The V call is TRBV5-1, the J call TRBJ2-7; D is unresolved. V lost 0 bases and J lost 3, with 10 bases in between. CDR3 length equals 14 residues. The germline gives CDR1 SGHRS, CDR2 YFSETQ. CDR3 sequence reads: CASSLAGRVYEQYF. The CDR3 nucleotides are TGCGCCAGCAGCTTGGCAGGTAGGGTCTACGAGCAGTACTTC.